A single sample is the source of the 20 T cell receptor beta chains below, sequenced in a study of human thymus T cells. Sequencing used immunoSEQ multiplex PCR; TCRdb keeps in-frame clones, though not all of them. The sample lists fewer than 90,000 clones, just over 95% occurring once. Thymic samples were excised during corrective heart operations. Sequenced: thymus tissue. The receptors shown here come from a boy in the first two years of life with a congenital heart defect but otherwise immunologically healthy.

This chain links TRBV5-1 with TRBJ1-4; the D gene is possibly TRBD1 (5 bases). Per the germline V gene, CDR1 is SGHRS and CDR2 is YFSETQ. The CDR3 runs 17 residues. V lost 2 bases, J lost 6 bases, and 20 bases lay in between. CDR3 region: CASSLRVWGSQDEKLFF. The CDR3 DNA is TGCGCCAGCAGCTTAAGAGTCTGGGGCTCTCAAGATGAAAAACTGTTTTTT. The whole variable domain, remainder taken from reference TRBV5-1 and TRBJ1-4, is KAGVTQTPRYLIKTRGQQVTLSCSPISGHRSVSWYQQTPGQGLQFLFEYFSETQRNKGNFPGRFSGRQFSNSRSEMNVSTLELGDSALYLCASSLRVWGSQDEKLFFGSGTQLSVL.

CDR3 amino acids: CASSQGALGNTIYF. In DNA form, the CDR3 reads TGCGCCAGCAGCCAAGGAGCCCTGGGAAACACCATATATTTT. This chain connects TRBV4-1 to TRBJ1-3; D is uncertain. Germline V lookup: CDR1 MGHRA, CDR2 YSYEKL. Trimming removed 1 base from V and 4 bases from J, with 8 bases in between. The CDR3 covers 14 residues.

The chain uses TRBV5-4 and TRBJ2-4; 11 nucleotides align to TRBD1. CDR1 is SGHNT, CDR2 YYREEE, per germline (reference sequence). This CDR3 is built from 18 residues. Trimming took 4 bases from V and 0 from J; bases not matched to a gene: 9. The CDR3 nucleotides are TGTGCCAGCAGCGCCGAGGGACAGGGGGAGCTAGCCAAAAACATTCAGTACTTC. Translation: CASSAEGQGELAKNIQYF. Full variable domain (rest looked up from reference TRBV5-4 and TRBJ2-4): ETGVTQSPTHLIKTRGQQVTLRCSSQSGHNTVSWYQQALGQGPQFIFQYYREEENGRGNFPPRFSGLQFPNYSSELNVNALELDDSALYLCASSAEGQGELAKNIQYFGAGTRLSVL.

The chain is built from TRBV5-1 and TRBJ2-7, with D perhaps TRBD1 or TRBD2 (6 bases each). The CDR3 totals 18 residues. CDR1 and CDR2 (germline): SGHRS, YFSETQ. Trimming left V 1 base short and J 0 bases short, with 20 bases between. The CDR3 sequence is CASSLNPPGDNYSYEQYF. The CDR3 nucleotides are TGCGCCAGCAGCTTGAACCCCCCGGGGGACAACTACTCCTACGAGCAGTACTTC.

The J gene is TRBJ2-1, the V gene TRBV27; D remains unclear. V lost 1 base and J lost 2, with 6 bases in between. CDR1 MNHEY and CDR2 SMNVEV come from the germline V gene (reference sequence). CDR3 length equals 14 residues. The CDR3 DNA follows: TGTGCCAGCAGTTTATACCCTCCCTACAATGAGCAGTTCTTC. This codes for CASSLYPPYNEQFF.

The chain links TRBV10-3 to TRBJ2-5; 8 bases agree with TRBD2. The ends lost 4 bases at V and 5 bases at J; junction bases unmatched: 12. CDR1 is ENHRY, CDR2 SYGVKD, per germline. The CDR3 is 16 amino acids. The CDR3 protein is CAISAGGARRVETQYF. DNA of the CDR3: TGTGCCATCAGTGCCGGGGGGGCGCGCAGGGTGGAGACCCAGTACTTC.

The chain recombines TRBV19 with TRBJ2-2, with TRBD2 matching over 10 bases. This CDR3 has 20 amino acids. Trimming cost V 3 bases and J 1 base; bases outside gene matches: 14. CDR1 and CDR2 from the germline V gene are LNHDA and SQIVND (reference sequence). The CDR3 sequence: CASSILGFLAGALNTGELFF. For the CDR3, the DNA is TGTGCCAGTAGTATCCTAGGTTTCCTAGCGGGGGCCCTGAACACCGGGGAGCTGTTTTTT.

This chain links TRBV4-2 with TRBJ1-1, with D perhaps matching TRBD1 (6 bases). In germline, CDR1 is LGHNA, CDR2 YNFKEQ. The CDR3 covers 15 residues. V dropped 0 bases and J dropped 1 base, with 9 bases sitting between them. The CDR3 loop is CASSQEKGGNTEAFF. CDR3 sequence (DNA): TGTGCCAGCAGCCAAGAAAAAGGGGGGAACACTGAAGCTTTCTTT.

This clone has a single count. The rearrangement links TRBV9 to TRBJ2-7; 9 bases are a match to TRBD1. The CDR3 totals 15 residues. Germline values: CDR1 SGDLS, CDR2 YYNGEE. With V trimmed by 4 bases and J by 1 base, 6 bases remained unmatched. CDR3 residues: CASSLLGTGSYEQYF. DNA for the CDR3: TGTGCCAGCAGCCTCCTCGGGACAGGGTCCTACGAGCAGTACTTC.

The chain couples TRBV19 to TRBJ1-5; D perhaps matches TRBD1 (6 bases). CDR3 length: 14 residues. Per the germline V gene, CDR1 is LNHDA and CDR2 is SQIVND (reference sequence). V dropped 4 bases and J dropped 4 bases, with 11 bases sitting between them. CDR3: CASSTDRLNQPQHF. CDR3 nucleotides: TGTGCCAGTAGTACCGACAGGCTTAATCAGCCCCAGCATTTT.

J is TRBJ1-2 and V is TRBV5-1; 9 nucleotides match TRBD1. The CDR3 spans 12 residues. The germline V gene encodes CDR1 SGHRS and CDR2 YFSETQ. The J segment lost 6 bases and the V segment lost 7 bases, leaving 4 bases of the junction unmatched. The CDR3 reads CASGDRGDGYTF. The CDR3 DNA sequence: TGCGCCAGCGGTGACAGGGGGGATGGCTACACCTTC.

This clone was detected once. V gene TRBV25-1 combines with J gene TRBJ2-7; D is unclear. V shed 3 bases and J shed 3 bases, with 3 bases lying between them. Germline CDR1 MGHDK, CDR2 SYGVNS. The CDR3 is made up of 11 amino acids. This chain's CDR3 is CASSDFYEQYF. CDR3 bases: TGTGCCAGCAGTGATTTCTACGAGCAGTACTTC.

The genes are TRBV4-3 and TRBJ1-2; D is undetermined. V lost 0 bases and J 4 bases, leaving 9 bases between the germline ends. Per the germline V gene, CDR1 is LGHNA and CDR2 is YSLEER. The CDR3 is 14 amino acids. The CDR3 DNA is TGCGCCAGCAGCCAAGATCCGGGAACCTATGGCTACACCTTC. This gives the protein CASSQDPGTYGYTF.

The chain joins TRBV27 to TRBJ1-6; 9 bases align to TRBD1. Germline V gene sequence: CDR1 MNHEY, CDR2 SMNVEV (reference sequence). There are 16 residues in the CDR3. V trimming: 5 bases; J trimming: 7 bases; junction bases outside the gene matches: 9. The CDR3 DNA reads TGTGCCAGCAGTCCGACAGGGGGAAGTCGGAATTCACCCCTCCACTTT. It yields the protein CASSPTGGSRNSPLHF.

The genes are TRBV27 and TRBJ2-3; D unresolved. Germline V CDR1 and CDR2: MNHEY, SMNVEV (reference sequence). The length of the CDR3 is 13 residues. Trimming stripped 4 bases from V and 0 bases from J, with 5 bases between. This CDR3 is CASSSPSTDTQYF. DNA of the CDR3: TGTGCCAGCAGTTCCCCTAGCACAGATACGCAGTATTTT.

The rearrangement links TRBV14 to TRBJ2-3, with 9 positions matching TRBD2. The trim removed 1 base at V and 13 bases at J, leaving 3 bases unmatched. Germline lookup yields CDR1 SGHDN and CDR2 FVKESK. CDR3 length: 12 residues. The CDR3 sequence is CASSQGTSAKYF. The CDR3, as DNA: TGTGCCAGCAGCCAAGGGACTAGCGCTAAGTATTTT.

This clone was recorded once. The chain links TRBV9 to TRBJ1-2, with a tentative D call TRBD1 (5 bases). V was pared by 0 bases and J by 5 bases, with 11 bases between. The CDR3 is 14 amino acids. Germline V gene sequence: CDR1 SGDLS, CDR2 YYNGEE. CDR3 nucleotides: TGTGCCAGCAGCGTAGCGGGACGTACTTATGGCTACACCTTC. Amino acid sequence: CASSVAGRTYGYTF.

The CDR3 spells CASSVRDSSYEQYF. The CDR3 nucleotides are TGTGCCAGCAGCGTCCGGGACAGCTCCTACGAGCAGTACTTC. The J gene is TRBJ2-7, the V gene TRBV9; TRBD1 aligns across 7 bases. V dropped 2 bases and J dropped 0; count of bases not matched to a gene: 2. The length of the CDR3 is 14 residues. The germline CDR1 and CDR2 sequences are SGDLS and YYNGEE.

DNA of the CDR3: TGTGCCAGCAGCCAAGACGACAGGGAGGGGGAAGCTTTCTTT. Protein: CASSQDDREGEAFF. V gene TRBV4-2 combines with J gene TRBJ1-1; 7 bases align to TRBD1. Per germline, CDR1 LGHNA and CDR2 YNFKEQ. The CDR3 runs to 14 residues. Trimming at V came to 0 bases and at J to 8 bases, leaving 6 bases not matched to a gene.

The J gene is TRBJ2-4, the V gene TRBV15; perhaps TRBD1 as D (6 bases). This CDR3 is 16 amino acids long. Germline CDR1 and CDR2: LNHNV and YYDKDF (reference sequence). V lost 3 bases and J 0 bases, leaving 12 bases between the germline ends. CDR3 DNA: TGTGCCACCAGCAGGGAGGCAGGGGTAGCCAAAAACATTCAGTACTTC. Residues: CATSREAGVAKNIQYF.